This TCR beta chain was sequenced in a study of blood T cell repertoires in COVID-19. Study-level information: Samples of COVID-19 (acute and convalescent) were obtained from the United States, Italy and Spain. T cells, B-cell-depleted T cells, or PBMCs provided the cDNA or gDNA that served as material.

The repertoire was sequenced with immunoSEQ multiplex PCR; TCRdb's copy has only in-frame clones and lacks some. Seen here are 40,000 or so clones, roughly 85% observed once, and the top ten hold approximately 9.1%. The germline gives CDR1 GTSNPN, CDR2 SVGIG (reference sequence). This CDR3 has 12 amino acids. The V gene lost 0 bases and the J gene lost 4 bases, with 5 bases spanning the gap. Sequencing input: peripheral blood. J is TRBJ2-3 and V is TRBV30; D gene uncertain. This TCR was recovered from a human donor in a cohort sampled during active COVID-19. CDR3 residues: CAWSVQADTQYF. As DNA, the CDR3 is TGTGCCTGGAGTGTTCAGGCAGATACGCAGTATTTT. Full variable domain (outside the CDR3, taken from reference TRBV30 and TRBJ2-3): SQTIHQWPATLVQPVGSPLSLECTVEGTSNPNLYWYRQAAGRGLQLLFYSVGIGQISSEVPQNLSASRPQDRQFILSSKKLLLSDSGFYLCAWSVQADTQYFGPGTRLTVL.